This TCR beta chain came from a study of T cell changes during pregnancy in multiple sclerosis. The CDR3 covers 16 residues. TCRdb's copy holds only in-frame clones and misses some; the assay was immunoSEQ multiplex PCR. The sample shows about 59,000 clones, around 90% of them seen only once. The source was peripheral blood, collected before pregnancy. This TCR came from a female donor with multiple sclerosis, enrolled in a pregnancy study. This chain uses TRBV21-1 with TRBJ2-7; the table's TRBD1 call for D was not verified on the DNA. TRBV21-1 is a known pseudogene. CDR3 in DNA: TGTGCCAGCAGCAAAGAATCCCGCAGGGTTCCTAACGAGCAGTACTTC. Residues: CASSKESRRVPNEQYF.